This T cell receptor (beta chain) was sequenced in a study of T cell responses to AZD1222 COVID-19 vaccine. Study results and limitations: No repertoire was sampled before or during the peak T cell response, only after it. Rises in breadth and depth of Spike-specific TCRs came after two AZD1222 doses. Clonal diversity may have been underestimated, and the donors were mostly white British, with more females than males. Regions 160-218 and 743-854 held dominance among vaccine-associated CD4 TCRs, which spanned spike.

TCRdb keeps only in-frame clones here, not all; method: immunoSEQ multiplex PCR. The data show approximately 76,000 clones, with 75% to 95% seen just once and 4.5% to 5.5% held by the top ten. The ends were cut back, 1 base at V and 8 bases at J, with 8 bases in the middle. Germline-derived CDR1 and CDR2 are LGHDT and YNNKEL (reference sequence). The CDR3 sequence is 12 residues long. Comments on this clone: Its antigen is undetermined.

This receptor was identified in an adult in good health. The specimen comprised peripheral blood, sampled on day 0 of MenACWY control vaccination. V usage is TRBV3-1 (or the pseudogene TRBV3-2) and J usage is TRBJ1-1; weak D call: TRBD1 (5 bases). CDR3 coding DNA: TGTGCCAGCAGCCAAGCCTCAGGGGAAGCTTTCTTT. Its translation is CASSQASGEAFF.